These 26 T cell receptor beta chains share one sample of origin, sequenced in a study of identical twins. One entry per CDR3 protein results from TCRdb running MiXCR on the 5' RACE reads. This table has about 150,000 distinct CDR3 sequences, 3% to 4% appearing once. The sample taken for sequencing was memory T cells sorted from blood. These receptor sequences come from a man aged 18 to 35 in good health.

The table lists this clonotype with many counts. The CDR3 sequence is CASSPLYSNQPQHF. In nucleotides, the CDR3 is TGTGCCAGCAGCCCCCTCTATAGCAATCAGCCCCAGCATTTT. V is TRBV5-8 and J is TRBJ1-5; the D is unclear. This CDR3 has 14 residues. V lost 4 bases and J lost 0, with 8 bases in between. Germline-derived CDR1 and CDR2 are SGHTS and YDEGEE. Filled out from reference TRBV5-8 and TRBJ1-5, the complete variable domain reads EAGVTQSPTHLIKTRGQQATLRCSPISGHTSVYWYQQALGLGLQFLLWYDEGEERNRGNFPPRFSGRQFPNYSSELNVNALELEDSALYLCASSPLYSNQPQHFGDGTRLSIL.

This clonotype turned up a few times. V is TRBV24-1 and J is TRBJ2-5, with D perhaps given as TRBD1 or TRBD2 (5 bases each). Germline CDR1 and CDR2: KGHDR and SFDVKD. V was trimmed by 4 bases and J by 4 bases, leaving 9 bases between them. The CDR3 totals 13 residues. The CDR3 sequence: CATSEKGRETQYF. The DNA for the CDR3 is TGTGCCACCAGTGAAAAGGGACGAGAGACCCAGTACTTC.

This clonotype occurred a few times. This chain connects TRBV11-2 to TRBJ2-7; D remains ambiguous. V was pared by 5 bases and J by 12 bases, with 20 bases between. CDR3 length: 13 residues. Germline CDR1 SGHAT, CDR2 FQNNGV. The CDR3 protein is CASSKVGRGQGYF. The CDR3 DNA follows: TGTGCCAGCAGCAAGGTCGGACGAGGCCAAGGGTACTTC.

This clonotype appeared many times. This chain's CDR3 is CASSPPIWGEAFF. The CDR3 nucleotides read TGTGCCAGCTCACCACCGATCTGGGGTGAAGCTTTCTTT. The chain joins TRBV18 to TRBJ1-1; D not resolved. V was pared by 0 bases and J by 7 bases, with 9 bases between. CDR3 length equals 13 residues. Germline V gene lookup returns CDR1 KGHSH and CDR2 LQKENI.

The rearrangement joins TRBV5-1 to TRBJ2-6; the match to TRBD2 covers 7 bases. Germline-derived CDR1 and CDR2 are SGHRS and YFSETQ. This CDR3 has 15 residues. The CDR3, as DNA: TGCGCGTCGGGGAGGGAGACATCTGGGGCCAACGTCCTGACTTTC. It specifies CASGRETSGANVLTF.

This clonotype was found many times. The chain recombines TRBV20-1 with TRBJ2-7, with D unresolved. The CDR3 contains 15 residues. Trimming took 6 bases from V and 5 from J, leaving 23 bases between them. CDR1 is DFQATT, CDR2 SNEGSKA, per germline (reference sequence). This CDR3 reads CSADPTSRASDEQYF. The CDR3, as DNA: TGCAGTGCGGATCCAACAAGCCGGGCATCGGACGAGCAGTACTTC.

This clonotype was detected many times. CDR3 DNA sequence: TGCAGCCTCTCCTACGGGGGGCCCTACAATGAGCAGTTCTTC. Its protein product is CSLSYGGPYNEQFF. The chain has TRBV20-1 and TRBJ2-1; a weak D match, TRBD2 (7 bases). From germline, CDR1 is DFQATT and CDR2 SNEGSKA (reference sequence). This CDR3 spans 14 amino acids.

At least ten counts were recorded for this clonotype. The chain employs TRBV19 and TRBJ2-1; D not resolved. Per the germline V gene, CDR1 is LNHDA and CDR2 is SQIVND (reference sequence). The CDR3 sequence is 11 residues long. V lost 9 bases and J 4 bases, leaving 7 bases between the germline ends. The CDR3 here is CASQGYNEQFF. The CDR3 DNA reads as TGTGCCAGCCAAGGATACAATGAGCAGTTCTTC. The variable domain in full, with the rest retrieved from reference TRBV19 and TRBJ2-1, is DGGITQSPKYLFRKEGQNVTLSCEQNLNHDAMYWYRQDPGQGLRLIYYSQIVNDFQKGDIAEGYSVSREKKESFPLTVTSAQKNPTAFYLCASQGYNEQFFGPGTRLTVL.

This clonotype has a count of ten or more. The genes are TRBV18 and TRBJ2-5; 8 bases agree with TRBD1. V lost 3 bases and J lost 6; bases outside the gene matches: 9. The CDR3 totals 15 residues. The germline CDR1 and CDR2 sequences are KGHSH and LQKENI. This CDR3 is CASSPGGQAGKTQYF. CDR3 sequence (DNA): TGTGCCAGCTCACCGGGGGGACAGGCCGGGAAGACCCAGTACTTC.

This clonotype was seen ten or more times. The chain has TRBV3-1 and TRBJ2-3; 9 bases map to TRBD2. Germline CDR1 is LGHDT and CDR2 is YNNKEL (reference sequence). The CDR3 is 16 residues long. Unmatched junction bases numbered 5, after V lost 1 base and J lost 3 bases. This CDR3 reads CASSQGTLAGTDTQYF. CDR3 coding DNA: TGTGCCAGCAGCCAAGGTACACTAGCGGGTACAGATACGCAGTATTTT.

This clonotype was observed at least ten times. V and J are TRBV7-2 and TRBJ1-5, with D tentatively TRBD1 (5 bases). CDR3 size: 14 residues. Germline CDR1 and CDR2: SGHTA and FQGNSA. V gave up 4 bases and J gave up 4 bases, with 11 bases separating them. The DNA for the CDR3 is TGTGCCAGCAGCTCGACCACAGGAAATCAGCCCCAGCATTTT. It is translated as CASSSTTGNQPQHF.

This clonotype appeared many times. The chain joins TRBV7-9 to TRBJ2-5; D not resolved. V shed 6 bases and J shed 9 bases, with 17 bases lying between them. This CDR3 is 13 amino acids long. CDR1 and CDR2 (germline): SEHNR, FQNEAQ (reference sequence). CDR3: CASSFPTRPPQYF. The CDR3 nucleotides read TGTGCCAGCAGTTTTCCTACACGTCCTCCCCAGTACTTC.

This clonotype was seen at least ten times. The V call is TRBV15, the J call TRBJ2-1; D might be TRBD2 (6 bases). The V end was cut by 0 bases, the J end by 1 base, with 13 bases between. Germline assignment: CDR1 LNHNV and CDR2 YYDKDF (reference sequence). CDR3 length: 17 amino acids. CDR3 in amino acids: CATSREGGSGSYNEQFF. The CDR3 nucleotides are TGTGCCACCAGCAGAGAGGGAGGTAGCGGTTCCTACAATGAGCAGTTCTTC.

This clonotype was observed many times. The chain carries TRBV20-1 and TRBJ2-2; the D gene could be TRBD1 or TRBD2 (6 bases each). There are 13 residues in the CDR3. V lost 6 bases, J lost 5 bases, and 13 bases lay in between. Per the germline V gene, CDR1 is DFQATT and CDR2 is SNEGSKA (reference sequence). The CDR3 DNA sequence: TGCAGTGCCCCGCGCGGGACAACCGGGGAGCTGTTTTTT. It is translated as CSAPRGTTGELFF.

This clonotype was seen many times. V and J are TRBV29-1 and TRBJ2-2; D call uncertain. Trimming stripped 4 bases from V and 4 bases from J, with 10 bases between. The CDR3 extends over 13 amino acids. Germline values: CDR1 SQVTM, CDR2 ANQGSEA. The CDR3 nucleotides read TGCAGCGTTGTTTCCGCGTCCACCGGGGAGCTGTTTTTT. Amino acid sequence: CSVVSASTGELFF.

This clonotype has at least ten counts. The gene calls are TRBV25-1 and TRBJ1-1, with D hard to call. The V end lost 9 bases, the J end lost 8 bases, and 4 bases lay between the germline ends. The CDR3 runs to 8 residues. Germline CDR1 is MGHDK and CDR2 is SYGVNS. The DNA of the CDR3 is TGTGCCAGGGGAGAAGCTTTCTTT. It is translated as CARGEAFF.

The V call is TRBV6-2 or TRBV6-3, the J call TRBJ2-2; D gene unclear. This CDR3 comprises 13 residues. V shed 10 bases and J shed 5 bases, with 14 bases lying between them. Germline V lookup: CDR1 MNHEY, CDR2 SVGEGT. The CDR3 DNA is TGTGCCACCAGGAGTTCGGAGACCGGGGAGCTGTTTTTT. The encoded protein is CATRSSETGELFF.

This clonotype was recorded many times. J is TRBJ1-3 and V is TRBV11-2; D unresolved. With 0 bases removed from V and 0 bases from J, the gap between germline ends came to 6 bases. The germline V gene has CDR1 SGHAT and CDR2 FQNNGV. The CDR3 is 15 residues long. CDR3 region: CASSLEPHSGNTIYF. The CDR3 region has the DNA TGTGCCAGCAGCTTAGAACCCCACTCTGGAAACACCATATATTTT.

This clonotype was recorded many times. The chain joins TRBV11-2 to TRBJ2-5; 8 bases match TRBD1. The CDR3 is made up of 14 amino acids. With V trimmed by 4 bases and J by 4 bases, 5 bases remained unmatched. CDR1 is SGHAT, CDR2 FQNNGV, per germline. The CDR3: CASSYTGGSETQYF. The CDR3 DNA follows: TGTGCCAGCAGCTACACAGGGGGATCAGAGACCCAGTACTTC.

This clonotype was seen a few times. V and J are TRBV6-2 or TRBV6-3 and TRBJ2-3; D gene unclear. The CDR3 extends over 21 amino acids. V lost 5 bases and J 0 bases, leaving 30 bases between the germline ends. The germline V gene has CDR1 MNHEY and CDR2 SVGEGT. The CDR3 DNA reads TGTGCCAGCAGTCCAAGTGATAAACCACCTATGGTTACTACTAGCACAGATACGCAGTATTTT. The encoded protein is CASSPSDKPPMVTTSTDTQYF.

This clonotype appeared many times. The chain links TRBV6-1 to TRBJ1-1, with 8 bases aligning to TRBD1. V gave up 3 bases and J gave up 8 bases; unmatched junction bases: 5. Germline values: CDR1 MNHNS, CDR2 SASEGT. The CDR3 extends over 13 amino acids. This CDR3 reads CASSETGVQEAFF. The CDR3 bases are TGTGCCAGCAGTGAGACAGGGGTCCAAGAAGCTTTCTTT.

This clonotype was observed many times. V gene TRBV5-1 combines with J gene TRBJ2-5; perhaps TRBD1 as D (5 bases). The CDR3 is 14 amino acids. The germline CDR1 and CDR2 sequences are SGHRS and YFSETQ. The V gene lost 1 base and the J gene lost 5 bases, with 12 bases spanning the gap. The CDR3 coding sequence is TGCGCCAGCAGCTTGCGGCAGGGTGCGGAGACCCAGTACTTC. Amino acid sequence: CASSLRQGAETQYF.

This clonotype was detected ten times or more. This chain joins TRBV28 and TRBJ2-7, with D perhaps TRBD1 or TRBD2 (6 bases each). The CDR3 length is 12 residues. Trimming pared 7 bases from V and 5 bases from J, leaving 12 bases between. The germline V gene has CDR1 MDHEN and CDR2 SYDVKM. This CDR3 is CASTLRGDEQYF. As DNA, the CDR3 is TGTGCCAGCACCTTGAGGGGGGACGAGCAGTACTTC.

V and J are TRBV7-6 and TRBJ2-2, with D tentatively TRBD1 (8 bases). This CDR3 region has 18 residues. In germline, CDR1 is SGHVS, CDR2 FNYEAQ. V lost 2 bases, J lost 2 bases, and 18 bases lay in between. CDR3 bases: TGTGCCAGCAGCTTAATTACGGGGGGACAGGCTAACACCGGGGAGCTGTTTTTT. Translated: CASSLITGGQANTGELFF.

This clonotype was recorded many times. The rearrangement links TRBV2 to TRBJ2-6; D might be TRBD1 (5 bases). Germline values: CDR1 SNHLY, CDR2 FYNNEI. The CDR3 is made up of 16 amino acids. Trimming cost V 5 bases and J 0 bases, with 11 bases left between them. CDR3 bases: TGTGCCAGCAGTCGACAGCGAAGCTCTGGGGCCAACGTCCTGACTTTC. Residues: CASSRQRSSGANVLTF.

This clonotype appeared many times. The chain combines TRBV4-2 with TRBJ2-7; a weak D match, TRBD1 (8 bases). Germline V gives CDR1 LGHNA, CDR2 YNFKEQ. The CDR3 is made up of 16 amino acids. Trimming cost V 0 bases and J 4 bases, with 16 bases left between them. In DNA, the CDR3 is TGTGCCAGCAGCCAAGAGTTCGGACAGGGAGGGTACGAGCAGTACTTC. It encodes CASSQEFGQGGYEQYF.